Each of the 27 T cell receptor beta chains below was sequenced from the same sample in a study of T-cell memory formation after mild COVID-19 (dated by TCRdb to the early 2020s). Library generation was performed with 5' RACE. These reads were obtained on an Illumina NovaSeq 6000. TCRdb's own reprocessing of the public reads used fastp at Q25 and MiXCR and kept productive beta chains. Each CDR3 protein appears once, grouped with its most common genes and DNA. Counted in this sample were about 290,000 distinct CDR3 sequences; 15% to 20% of them appeared once. 20% to 25% of the sample lies in the top ten. The sequenced material came from PBMCs or a T cell subset sorted from them (not recorded which). Receptor source: a man between 18 and 35 years old who had mild COVID-19 (a few samples of this study predate the infection). The sample titles of this study are shuffled in the database, so cell type and time point are left out; the donor was told from shared clones.

This clonotype was seen only a few times. The genes are TRBV7-2 and TRBJ1-2, with D tentatively TRBD1 (6 bases). The V gene lost 5 bases and the J gene lost 8 bases, with 9 bases spanning the gap. The CDR3 contains 11 residues. Germline values: CDR1 SGHTA, CDR2 FQGNSA. This chain's CDR3 is CASSIGQGYTF. CDR3 nucleotides: TGTGCCAGCAGCATTGGACAGGGCTACACCTTC. The whole variable domain, remainder taken from reference TRBV7-2 and TRBJ1-2, is GAGVSQSPSNKVTEKGKDVELRCDPISGHTALYWYRQSLGQGLEFLIYFQGNSAPDKSGLPSDRFSAERTGGSVSTLTIQRTQQEDSAVYLCASSIGQGYTFGSGTRLTVV.

This clonotype was counted many times. V usage is TRBV6-5 and J usage is TRBJ2-2; D is uncertain. The CDR3 runs to 13 residues. The V and J ends lost 8 bases and 6 bases respectively, with 13 bases between them. Germline CDR1 MNHEY, CDR2 SVGAGI. CDR3 sequence reads: CASSRSRPGELFF. In nucleotides, the CDR3 is TGTGCCAGCTCCCGGAGCCGGCCCGGGGAGCTGTTTTTT.

The table lists this clonotype with a few counts. The genes are TRBV7-3 and TRBJ1-1; maybe TRBD1 (5 bases). The CDR3 consists of 15 residues. Trimming took 1 base from V and 1 from J, leaving 10 bases between them. Germline CDR1 reads SGHTA; CDR2 reads FQGTGA. CDR3: CASSLSPGPNTEAFF. The DNA of the CDR3 is TGTGCCAGCAGCTTAAGCCCAGGGCCGAACACTGAAGCTTTCTTT. Supplemented by reference TRBV7-3 and TRBJ1-1, the full variable domain reads GAGVSQTPSNKVTEKGKYVELRCDPISGHTALYWYRQSLGQGPEFLIYFQGTGAADDSGLPNDRFFAVRPEGSVSTLKIQRTERGDSAVYLCASSLSPGPNTEAFFGQGTRLTVV.

This clonotype was counted between two and nine times. The chain recombines TRBV6-2 or TRBV6-3 with TRBJ2-1; 8 bases map to TRBD2. Trimming took 6 bases from V and 9 from J; bases not matched to a gene: 13. Germline CDR1 reads MNHEY; CDR2 reads SVGEGT. This CDR3 comprises 15 residues. The CDR3 bases are TGTGCCAGCAGCCCAACTAGCGGATATACGGGTGAGCAGTTCTTC. Translating it yields CASSPTSGYTGEQFF.

This clonotype was recorded a few times. This sequence joins TRBV7-8 and TRBJ1-2, with D hard to call. Trimming stripped 2 bases from V and 8 bases from J, with 12 bases between. CDR1 SGHVS and CDR2 FQNEAQ come from the germline V gene. CDR3 size: 13 residues. CDR3 DNA: TGTGCCAGCAGCTTATTTAACGTTGGGGGCTACACCTTC. Translating it yields CASSLFNVGGYTF.

This sequence joins TRBV9 and TRBJ1-4; no clear D. Trimming pared 4 bases from V and 7 bases from J, leaving 11 bases between. Germline V CDR1 and CDR2: SGDLS, YYNGEE. The CDR3 is 13 amino acids. The CDR3 nucleotides are TGTGCCAGCAGCCCGCTATCGGGTGAAAAACTGTTTTTT. Translation gives CASSPLSGEKLFF.

The chain uses TRBV5-1 and TRBJ1-1; the match to TRBD1 covers 9 bases. The CDR3 has 15 residues. Germline V gives CDR1 SGHRS, CDR2 YFSETQ. Trimming took 4 bases from V and 1 from J; bases not matched to a gene: 5. The CDR3, as DNA: TGCGCCAGCAGCCTACTGACAGGGGGGAACACTGAAGCTTTCTTT. Translation gives CASSLLTGGNTEAFF.

The V call is TRBV20-1, the J call TRBJ2-7, with 8 nucleotides matching TRBD2. Germline CDR1 is DFQATT and CDR2 is SNEGSKA (reference sequence). Germline trimming cut 3 bases from V and 4 bases from J; bases unmatched to any gene: 2. This CDR3 comprises 12 residues. CDR3 sequence reads: CSARTSVYEQYV. Written as DNA, the CDR3 is TGCAGTGCTAGGACTAGCGTGTACGAGCAGTACGTC.

This clonotype has just a few counts. This chain connects TRBV29-1 to TRBJ1-1, with 8 bases matching TRBD1. The CDR3 runs 15 residues. Germline V gene sequence: CDR1 SQVTM, CDR2 ANQGSEA. The J segment lost 1 base and the V segment lost 5 bases, leaving 9 bases of the junction unmatched. The CDR3 DNA reads TGCAGCGTTCGCCCAACAGGGGGTGGGAACACTGAAGCTTTCTTT. Its translation: CSVRPTGGGNTEAFF.

The chain combines TRBV5-1 with TRBJ2-3; 11 nucleotides agree with TRBD2. The J segment lost 7 bases and the V segment lost 1 base, leaving 5 bases of the junction unmatched. CDR1 and CDR2 from the germline V gene are SGHRS and YFSETQ. This CDR3 contains 15 residues. CDR3 region: CASSLIAGGLNTQYF. The CDR3 nucleotides are TGCGCCAGCAGCTTGATAGCGGGGGGGCTTAATACGCAGTATTTT.

This clonotype was counted many times. This chain connects TRBV29-1 to TRBJ2-3, with 10 positions matching TRBD2. With 6 bases clipped from V and 10 bases from J, the junction kept 16 bases outside the gene matches. This CDR3 is built from 15 residues. Germline V gene data show CDR1 as SQVTM and CDR2 as ANQGSEA. For the CDR3, the DNA is TGCAGCGTGGCTAGCGGGGGCCGACTCGAGTCTGCGCAGTATTTT. Its protein product is CSVASGGRLESAQYF.

This clonotype has a count of ten or more. V is TRBV6-1 and J is TRBJ2-3, with D unresolved. CDR1 and CDR2 (germline): MNHNS, SASEGT. The CDR3 is made up of 12 amino acids. V lost 2 bases and J lost 5, with 5 bases in between. In DNA form, the CDR3 reads TGTGCCAGCAGTGAATGGGAAGATACGCAGTATTTT. It codes for CASSEWEDTQYF.

The chain uses TRBV6-2 or TRBV6-3 and TRBJ1-1, with TRBD1 identical over 9 bases. Per the germline V gene, CDR1 is MNHEY and CDR2 is SVGEGT. The CDR3 runs to 15 residues. Germline trimming cut 2 bases from V and 5 bases from J; bases unmatched to any gene: 6. The CDR3 DNA sequence: TGTGCCAGCAGTTACGGGGACAGGGTAACAACTGAAGCTTTCTTT. Translating it yields CASSYGDRVTTEAFF.

The table lists this clonotype with a few counts. The junction does not match germline at one end; this may be a read error. J is TRBJ2-1 and V is TRBV3-1; D is perhaps TRBD2 (7 bases). The CDR3 is 12 amino acids. Germline lookup yields CDR1 LGHDT and CDR2 YNNKEL (reference sequence). The CDR3 sequence: CASSQGRKGGVF. As DNA, the CDR3 is TGTGCCAGCAGCCAAGGGAGGAAAGGGGGGGTCTTC.

This clonotype was detected only a few times. The rearrangement links TRBV7-8 to TRBJ1-6; D remains unclear. Germline V gene sequence: CDR1 SGHVS, CDR2 FQNEAQ. The CDR3 extends over 14 amino acids. V lost 5 bases, J lost 12 bases, and 17 bases lay in between. The CDR3 spells CASSLTPGIRPLHF. The CDR3 DNA is TGTGCCAGCAGCCTCACACCCGGGATTAGACCCCTCCACTTT.

This clonotype was seen repeatedly, ten times or more. This chain connects TRBV10-3 to TRBJ2-5; the D gene is possibly TRBD2 (6 bases). Trimming took 0 bases from V and 7 from J, leaving 12 bases between them. The germline CDR1 and CDR2 sequences are ENHRY and SYGVKD. The CDR3 has 14 amino acids. The CDR3 nucleotides read TGTGCCATCAGTGAGTCGGTCCAGGGAGGGACCCAGTACTTC. It yields the protein CAISESVQGGTQYF.

The rearrangement links TRBV5-1 to TRBJ1-1; D is undetermined. The ends were cut back, 4 bases at V and 1 base at J, with 11 bases in the middle. This CDR3 is 14 amino acids long. The germline V gene has CDR1 SGHRS and CDR2 YFSETQ. CDR3 region: CASSGDGPNTEAFF. The CDR3 nucleotides read TGCGCCAGCAGCGGAGATGGACCGAACACTGAAGCTTTCTTT.

This clonotype was seen only a few times. This rearrangement joins TRBV7-9 to TRBJ1-1; tentatively, D is TRBD1 (5 bases). Trimming shortened V by 1 base and J by 5 bases, and 11 bases separated the two germline ends. The CDR3 contains 14 residues. CDR1 is SEHNR, CDR2 FQNEAQ, per germline (reference sequence). CDR3 DNA sequence: TGTGCCAGCAGCTTAGGCCCAGGGTTAACTGAAGCTTTCTTT. Its protein is CASSLGPGLTEAFF. Using reference TRBV7-9 and TRBJ1-1 for the parts outside the CDR3, the full variable domain is DTGVSQNPRHKITKRGQNVTFRCDPISEHNRLYWYRQTLGQGPEFLTYFQNEAQLEKSRLLSDRFSAERPKGSFSTLEIQRTEQGDSAMYLCASSLGPGLTEAFFGQGTRLTVV.

For the CDR3, the DNA is TGTGCCAGCAGCGCGGGGCGGGGGGCCGTAGATACGCAGTATTTT. Protein: CASSAGRGAVDTQYF. V usage is TRBV6-4 and J usage is TRBJ2-3; TRBD2 agrees at 8 bases. CDR1 MRHNA and CDR2 SNTAGT come from the germline V gene. V lost 6 bases and J lost 5; bases outside the gene matches: 10. The CDR3 has 15 residues.

The rearrangement links TRBV3-1 to TRBJ2-1; 8 nucleotides align to TRBD2. Germline trimming cut 1 base from V and 2 bases from J; bases unmatched to any gene: 4. Germline CDR1 and CDR2: LGHDT and YNNKEL (reference sequence). The CDR3 contains 16 residues. The DNA for the CDR3 is TGTGCCAGCAGCCAAGGGGGTAGCGGGGCCTACAATGAGCAGTTCTTC. Protein sequence: CASSQGGSGAYNEQFF.

In this sample, this clonotype turned up a few times. CDR3 DNA: TGTGCCAGCAGCTTGACGATAAGCACCGGGGAGCTGTTTTTT. It translates to CASSLTISTGELFF. The rearrangement joins TRBV7-2 to TRBJ2-2; the D is unclear. The germline V gene has CDR1 SGHTA and CDR2 FQGNSA. Trimming took 3 bases from V and 4 from J, leaving 9 bases between them. The CDR3 has 14 amino acids.

The chain employs TRBV20-1 and TRBJ1-4; no firm D call. The CDR3 consists of 13 residues. The germline V and J ends were trimmed by 3 bases and 8 bases, with 13 bases remaining between them. The germline gives CDR1 DFQATT, CDR2 SNEGSKA (reference sequence). The CDR3 sequence is CSARDWNTEKLFF. In nucleotides, the CDR3 is TGCAGTGCTAGGGACTGGAATACCGAAAAACTGTTTTTT.

This rearrangement joins TRBV6-1 to TRBJ1-6; D remains unclear. CDR1 is MNHNS, CDR2 SASEGT, per germline. This CDR3 region has 11 residues. Trimming stripped 8 bases from V and 5 bases from J, with 4 bases between. CDR3 loop: CASRNNSPLHF. In DNA form, the CDR3 reads TGTGCCAGCCGGAATAATTCACCCCTCCACTTT.

This clonotype was seen only a few times. The V call is TRBV20-1, the J call TRBJ2-1; TRBD2 matches 10 bases. CDR1 is DFQATT and CDR2 is SNEGSKA in the germline V gene (reference sequence). This CDR3 has 17 amino acids. The J segment lost 4 bases and the V segment lost 2 bases, leaving 11 bases of the junction unmatched. CDR3 nucleotides: TGCAGTGCTAGATCTCCCCCTAGCGGGGGCCGTTACAATGAGCAGTTCTTC. Encoded protein: CSARSPPSGGRYNEQFF.

This chain uses TRBV6-2 or TRBV6-3 with TRBJ2-4; 11 bases match TRBD2. This CDR3 contains 16 residues. V shed 6 bases, J shed 4 bases, and the junction held 8 bases outside the gene matches. Per the germline V gene, CDR1 is MNHEY and CDR2 is SVGEGT. The CDR3 coding sequence is TGTGCCAGCAGACTAGCGGGGGACGGAGGAAAAAACATTCAGTACTTC. Translation gives CASRLAGDGGKNIQYF.

This clonotype has at least ten counts. The chain uses TRBV7-3 and TRBJ2-5, with D uncertain. Trimming took off 5 bases at V and 5 bases at J, with 15 bases between the two ends. The CDR3 consists of 14 residues. The germline V gene encodes CDR1 SGHTA and CDR2 FQGTGA. CDR3 amino acids: CASSQNPGTETQYF. In DNA form, the CDR3 reads TGTGCCAGCAGCCAAAACCCGGGTACGGAGACCCAGTACTTC.

This clonotype was observed a few times. V and J are TRBV6-2 or TRBV6-3 and TRBJ1-2; 7 bases align to TRBD1. The CDR3 sequence is 14 residues long. Germline V CDR1 and CDR2: MNHEY, SVGEGT. V shed 4 bases and J 4 bases; nucleotides not matched to a gene: 6. The CDR3 DNA is TGTGCCAGCAGTTCAAAGACAGGGTCCTATGGCTACACCTTC. Encoded protein: CASSSKTGSYGYTF.